Presented here are 19 T cell receptor beta chains from one specimen sequenced in a study of blood T cell repertoires in COVID-19. The repertoire was sequenced with immunoSEQ multiplex PCR; TCRdb's copy has only in-frame clones and lacks some. The table lists roughly 50,000 clones, 80% to 85% of them singletons. Sequences were obtained from peripheral blood. These receptors were taken from a man aged 70 or older with acute or convalescent COVID-19.

This clone was seen a single time. This chain connects TRBV11-2 to TRBJ1-4; TRBD1 matches 7 bases. The CDR3 contains 15 residues. The junction had 10 bases not matched to a gene; V was cut back by 4 bases and J by 8 bases. Germline V gene data show CDR1 as SGHAT and CDR2 as FQNNGV. This chain's CDR3 is CASSSSTGRGEKLFF. The CDR3 DNA sequence: TGTGCCAGCAGCTCCTCGACAGGGCGTGGAGAAAAACTGTTTTTT.

The chain's CDR3 is CASSPRGLRTYEQYF. The CDR3 DNA follows: TGTGCCAGCAGCCCACGGGGACTTCGAACCTACGAGCAGTACTTC. The rearrangement joins TRBV5-6 to TRBJ2-7; possible D gene TRBD2, 6 bases. CDR3 length equals 15 residues. Germline CDR1 is SGHDT and CDR2 is YYEEEE. The germline V and J ends were trimmed by 4 bases and 2 bases, with 16 bases remaining between them.

In DNA form, the CDR3 reads TGTGCCAGCAGTTACTCTACAGGGAATCAGCCCCAGCATTTT. Its translation: CASSYSTGNQPQHF. This sequence joins TRBV6-5 and TRBJ1-5; tentative D call: TRBD1 (6 bases). CDR1 and CDR2 from the germline V gene are MNHEY and SVGAGI. V lost 0 bases and J 4 bases, leaving 7 bases between the germline ends. The CDR3 length is 14 residues.

This clone showed up just once. V and J are TRBV12-3 or TRBV12-4 and TRBJ1-2; no reliable D call. V lost 8 bases, J lost 2 bases, and 9 bases lay in between. The CDR3 covers 12 residues. CDR3 sequence (DNA): TGTGCCAGCTCCCGGGAGAACTATGGCTACACCTTC. Residues: CASSRENYGYTF.

The chain employs TRBV18 and TRBJ2-7; 7 nucleotides agree with TRBD2. The CDR3 has 14 amino acids. CDR1 and CDR2 (germline): KGHSH, LQKENI. V lost 3 bases, J lost 3 bases, and 5 bases stayed unmatched. For the CDR3, the DNA is TGTGCCAGCTCACCGGGACTAAGACGCTACGAGCAGTACTTC. Encoded protein: CASSPGLRRYEQYF.

V and J are TRBV4-3 and TRBJ2-1; 10 bases are shared with TRBD2. V was clipped by 1 base and J by 4 bases; unmatched bases: 10. Germline loops: CDR1 LGHNA, CDR2 YSLEER. The CDR3 sequence is 18 residues long. CDR3 nucleotides: TGCGCCAGCAGCCAAGGGGGGTCTAGCGGGGGTAAATACAATGAGCAGTTCTTC. Residues: CASSQGGSSGGKYNEQFF.

This sequence joins TRBV6-5 and TRBJ1-2; no firm D call. CDR3 length: 13 amino acids. V lost 6 bases and J 5 bases, leaving 13 bases between the germline ends. Germline V gene data show CDR1 as MNHEY and CDR2 as SVGAGI. The CDR3 region is CASSGGLIYGYTF. The CDR3 coding sequence is TGTGCCAGCAGCGGAGGGTTGATATATGGCTACACCTTC.

This rearrangement joins TRBV21-1 to TRBJ2-3; the table's TRBD2 call for D was not verified on the DNA. TRBV21-1 is reported as a pseudogene. This CDR3 is built from 13 residues. This CDR3 reads CASSGYGEDTQYF. For the CDR3, the DNA is TGTGCCAGCAGCGGCTACGGGGAAGATACGCAGTATTTT.

This chain uses TRBV5-6 with TRBJ1-2; weak D call: TRBD1 (5 bases). The CDR3 runs to 14 residues. V lost 4 bases and J 7 bases, leaving 17 bases between the germline ends. CDR1 and CDR2 from the germline V gene are SGHDT and YYEEEE. For the CDR3, the DNA is TGTGCCAGCAGCATCGCGGGGGGAGGAGGTGGCTACACCTTC. Amino acid sequence: CASSIAGGGGGYTF. Combining the CDR3 with reference TRBV5-6 and TRBJ1-2 gives the whole variable domain DAGVTQSPTHLIKTRGQQVTLRCSPKSGHDTVSWYQQALGQGPQFIFQYYEEEERQRGNFPDRFSGHQFPNYSSELNVNALLLGDSALYLCASSIAGGGGGYTFGSGTRLTVV.

This chain joins TRBV5-1 and TRBJ2-3; weak D call: TRBD2 (6 bases). This CDR3 has 12 amino acids. The germline V and J ends were trimmed by 5 bases and 4 bases, with 8 bases remaining between them. CDR1 and CDR2 (germline): SGHRS, YFSETQ. The CDR3 DNA sequence: TGCGCCAGCAGGGGAGGCGCAGATACGCAGTATTTT. Its translation is CASRGGADTQYF.

V is TRBV18 and J is TRBJ1-1; maybe TRBD1 (5 bases). Trimming stripped 6 bases from V and 1 base from J, with 9 bases between. Germline V lookup: CDR1 KGHSH, CDR2 LQKENI. The length of the CDR3 is 13 residues. The CDR3 here is CASSRQRNTEAFF. For the CDR3, the DNA is TGTGCCAGCTCTCGACAGAGGAACACTGAAGCTTTCTTT.

The chain is built from TRBV10-1 and TRBJ1-6; D ambiguous. The CDR3 spans 14 residues. The V end lost 6 bases, the J end lost 7 bases, and 13 bases lay between the germline ends. Germline CDR1 and CDR2: WNHNN and SYGVQD (reference sequence). In DNA form, the CDR3 reads TGCGCCAGCAGCCAAAGGTGGGAGAATTCACCCCTCCACTTT. It yields the protein CASSQRWENSPLHF.

The rearrangement joins TRBV5-4 to TRBJ2-7, with a weak D call TRBD2 (6 bases). This CDR3 spans 15 amino acids. The ends were cut back, 5 bases at V and 5 bases at J, with 20 bases in the middle. Germline CDR1 reads SGHNT; CDR2 reads YYREEE (reference sequence). The DNA for the CDR3 is TGTGCCAGCAGTTTCCCTCCGGGACTCGTCGACGAGCAGTACTTC. Amino acid sequence: CASSFPPGLVDEQYF.

Here the CDR3 reads CASSPGVGELFF. CDR3 sequence (DNA): TGTGCCAGCAGTCCGGGGGTCGGGGAGCTGTTTTTT. This chain links TRBV25-1 with TRBJ2-2; maybe TRBD2 (6 bases). This CDR3 contains 12 residues. Germline V gives CDR1 MGHDK, CDR2 SYGVNS. With 5 bases removed from V and 7 bases from J, the gap between germline ends came to 8 bases.

The chain couples TRBV19 to TRBJ1-5; 8 nucleotides line up with TRBD1. Germline loops: CDR1 LNHDA, CDR2 SQIVND (reference sequence). V lost 4 bases and J lost 6; bases outside the gene matches: 8. The CDR3 is made up of 15 amino acids. The CDR3 loop is CASSRAGGEFQPQHF. The CDR3 region has the DNA TGTGCCAGTAGTAGGGCAGGGGGCGAGTTTCAGCCCCAGCATTTT.

The chain links TRBV5-6 to TRBJ1-2; TRBD1 aligns across 7 bases. Germline CDR1 is SGHDT and CDR2 is YYEEEE. The CDR3 runs 16 residues. After removal of 1 base from V and 6 bases from J, the junction contained 12 bases not matched to a gene. The CDR3: CASSLLIDRAEDGYTF. Here the CDR3 DNA reads TGTGCCAGCAGCTTGTTGATTGACAGGGCTGAAGATGGCTACACCTTC.

This chain joins TRBV7-6 and TRBJ1-4, with 8 bases matching TRBD1. This CDR3 has 16 amino acids. V was clipped by 5 bases and J by 3 bases; unmatched bases: 8. The germline CDR1 and CDR2 sequences are SGHVS and FNYEAQ. The CDR3 bases are TGTGCCAGCAGCGGACAGGGTTCGGGGGCTAATGAAAAACTGTTTTTT. Encoded protein: CASSGQGSGANEKLFF. The full variable domain, completed using reference TRBV7-6 and TRBJ1-4, is GAGVSQSPRYKVTKRGQDVALRCDPISGHVSLYWYRQALGQGPEFLTYFNYEAQQDKSGLPNDRFSAERPEGSISTLTIQRTEQRDSAMYRCASSGQGSGANEKLFFGSGTQLSVL.

This chain links TRBV6-2 or TRBV6-3 with TRBJ2-7; TRBD2 aligns across 8 bases. CDR3 length: 14 residues. V shed 3 bases and J 6 bases; nucleotides not matched to a gene: 7. Germline loops: CDR1 MNHEY, CDR2 SVGEGT. The chain's CDR3 is CASSYRLAGGEQYF. DNA of the CDR3: TGTGCCAGCAGTTATAGGCTAGCGGGCGGCGAGCAGTACTTC.

The V and J genes are TRBV3-1 (or the pseudogene TRBV3-2) and TRBJ2-3, with TRBD2 matching 11 bases. V shed 6 bases and J 4 bases; nucleotides not matched to a gene: 15. Germline V gene data show CDR1 as LGHDT and CDR2 as YNNKEL (reference sequence). The CDR3 has 18 residues. CDR3 sequence: CASSLAGGFSGGADTQYF. For the CDR3, the DNA is TGTGCCAGCAGTCTAGCGGGAGGCTTTTCAGGGGGGGCAGATACGCAGTATTTT.